This T cell receptor beta chain was sequenced during a study of T cell responses to AZD1222 COVID-19 vaccine. Whole-study findings and limits: Only five to seven AZD1222 recipients were seropositive at baseline. With dominance at 160-218 and 743-854, vaccine-associated CD4 TCRs spanned spike.

The table came from immunoSEQ multiplex PCR; TCRdb's copy has only in-frame clones and leaves some out. This table holds roughly 150,000 clones, 87% found once. Trimming cost V 1 base and J 7 bases, with 13 bases left between them. Germline CDR1 SGHTA, CDR2 FQGNSA. This CDR3 comprises 14 residues. For this clone: Its antigen is currently unknown.

This clonotype originated in an adult who received the AZD1222 COVID-19 vaccine. The chain combines TRBV7-2 with TRBJ1-2; possible D gene TRBD1, 6 bases. The material was peripheral blood, obtained 28 days after the second AZD1222 dose. The CDR3 sequence: CASSLGPGQGGYTF. The CDR3, as DNA: TGTGCCAGCAGCTTAGGCCCGGGACAAGGTGGCTACACCTTC.